A selection of T cell receptor beta chains follows, all from one sample in a study of identical twins. TCRdb redid the calling of the 5' RACE reads with MiXCR, one entry per CDR3 protein. The sample has about 700,000 distinct CDR3 sequences, around 8.3% seen once. This sample also belongs to another study, concerning yellow fever vaccine responses in identical twins.

The sequencing sample was made of PBMCs. Every receptor here comes from a woman aged 18 to 35 in good health. The CDR3 runs from the conserved cysteine through the conserved F or W. The order of the fields is V gene, D gene, clone size, J gene, CDR3 protein, CDR3 DNA. The D gene is left open where the match is weak. Rows give clone size only sometimes, using once, few, many, or a class for an expanded clone.

V: TRBV27
D: TRBD2
size: few
J: TRBJ2-3
CDR3: CASSLLSAGAQYF
DNA: TGTGCCAGCAGTTTATTATCGGCGGGGGCGCAGTATTTT

V: TRBV19
D: -
size: -
J: TRBJ1-2
CDR3: CASRGTFLNYGYTF
DNA: TGTGCCAGTAGAGGAACTTTCCTTAACTATGGCTACACCTTC

V: TRBV2
D: -
size: once
J: TRBJ2-2
CDR3: CAISPRPPLGRGTGELFF
DNA: TGTGCCATCAGTCCCCGCCCCCCACTAGGGCGAGGCACCGGGGAGCTGTTTTTT

V: TRBV5-1
D: TRBD2
size: many
J: TRBJ2-7
CDR3: CASSPNIRLAAYEQYF
DNA: TGCGCCAGCAGCCCCAACATCCGCCTAGCGGCCTACGAGCAGTACTTC

V: TRBV11-2
D: -
size: -
J: TRBJ2-3
CDR3: CASSPSGARTDTQYF
DNA: TGTGCCAGCAGCCCGTCGGGGGCCCGCACAGATACGCAGTATTTT

V: TRBV7-9
D: TRBD2
size: -
J: TRBJ2-3
CDR3: CASSLTSGGPDTQYF
DNA: TGTGCCAGCAGCTTGACTAGCGGGGGGCCAGATACGCAGTATTTT

V: TRBV11-2
D: -
size: -
J: TRBJ1-2
CDR3: CASSFVSGDYGYTF
DNA: TGTGCCAGCAGCTTTGTTTCAGGGGACTATGGCTACACCTTC

V: TRBV10-3
D: TRBD2
size: few
J: TRBJ2-7
CDR3: CAISEGTSPYEQYF
DNA: TGTGCCATCAGTGAGGGGACTAGCCCCTACGAGCAGTACTTC

V: TRBV20-1
D: -
size: -
J: TRBJ1-2
CDR3: CSAATVGYGYTF
DNA: TGCAGTGCCGCGACGGTTGGTTATGGCTACACCTTC

V: TRBV11-2
D: -
size: few
J: TRBJ2-2
CDR3: CASKGLENTGELFF
DNA: TGTGCCAGCAAGGGGCTAGAGAACACCGGGGAGCTGTTTTTT

V: TRBV13
D: -
size: few
J: TRBJ1-1
CDR3: CASSLGLVGTEAFF
DNA: TGTGCCAGCAGCTTAGGCCTCGTAGGGACTGAAGCTTTCTTT

V: TRBV12-5
D: TRBD1
size: few
J: TRBJ2-2
CDR3: CASGPIQGSNTGELFF
DNA: TGTGCTAGTGGACCCATACAGGGGTCAAACACCGGGGAGCTGTTTTTT

V: TRBV4-3
D: TRBD2
size: many
J: TRBJ2-1
CDR3: CASSPRFGLAEYNEQFF
DNA: TGCGCCAGCAGCCCACGCTTTGGACTAGCGGAGTACAATGAGCAGTTCTTC

V: TRBV6-1
D: TRBD1
size: many
J: TRBJ2-7
CDR3: CASSRRDRVPYEQYF
DNA: TGTGCCAGCAGCCGCCGGGACAGGGTCCCCTACGAGCAGTACTTC

V: TRBV14
D: TRBD2
size: -
J: TRBJ2-1
CDR3: CASSHRTWGGSYNEQFF
DNA: TGTGCCAGCAGCCACCGCACATGGGGGGGCTCCTACAATGAGCAGTTCTTC

V: TRBV20-1
D: -
size: few
J: TRBJ2-1
CDR3: CSATPLQGPRQFF
DNA: TGCAGTGCCACCCCCTTACAGGGACCTCGGCAGTTCTTC

V: TRBV18
D: -
size: few
J: TRBJ2-7
CDR3: CASSGQFYEQYF
DNA: TGTGCCAGCTCAGGACAGTTTTACGAGCAGTACTTC

V: TRBV27
D: TRBD2
size: -
J: TRBJ2-3
CDR3: CASTRTSGGITDTQYF
DNA: TGTGCCAGCACCCGGACTAGCGGGGGGATCACAGATACGCAGTATTTT

V: TRBV12-3/TRBV12-4
D: -
size: many
J: TRBJ2-7
CDR3: CASSLSGNSYEQYF
DNA: TGTGCCAGCAGTTTGTCCGGGAACTCCTACGAGCAGTACTTC

V: TRBV7-9
D: -
size: -
J: TRBJ2-1
CDR3: CASSIYTLDEQFF
DNA: TGTGCCAGCAGCATCTACACCTTGGATGAGCAGTTCTTC

V: TRBV11-2
D: -
size: few
J: TRBJ2-1
CDR3: CASSLGSRLLSEQFF
DNA: TGTGCCAGCAGCTTAGGCTCTCGCCTGCTTAGTGAGCAGTTCTTC

V: TRBV12-3/TRBV12-4
D: -
size: few
J: TRBJ2-3
CDR3: CASRTPGVSTDTQYF
DNA: TGTGCCAGCAGGACCCCGGGAGTAAGCACAGATACGCAGTATTTT

V: TRBV7-2
D: -
size: -
J: TRBJ2-4
CDR3: CASSFVRLAKNIQYF
DNA: TGTGCCAGCAGCTTTGTCCGGTTAGCCAAAAACATTCAGTACTTC

V: TRBV12-3/TRBV12-4
D: -
size: many
J: TRBJ1-1
CDR3: CASSLQGTPEAFF
DNA: TGTGCCAGCAGTTTACAGGGCACCCCTGAAGCTTTCTTT

V: TRBV12-3/TRBV12-4
D: -
size: -
J: TRBJ1-5
CDR3: CASSPGYQPQHF
DNA: TGTGCCAGCAGCCCCGGGTATCAGCCCCAGCATTTT

V: TRBV7-9
D: TRBD2
size: few
J: TRBJ2-1
CDR3: CASSSRGMDEQFF
DNA: TGTGCCAGCAGCTCGCGGGGGATGGATGAGCAGTTCTTC

V: TRBV5-1
D: TRBD1
size: -
J: TRBJ1-2
CDR3: CASSFNRGTDGYTF
DNA: TGCGCCAGCAGCTTCAACAGGGGGACGGATGGCTACACCTTC

V: TRBV28
D: -
size: few
J: TRBJ1-2
CDR3: CASRSQGSPGYTF
DNA: TGTGCCAGCAGATCGCAGGGGAGTCCTGGCTACACCTTC

V: TRBV3-1
D: TRBD2
size: many
J: TRBJ2-7
CDR3: CASSLTSSGGFHEQYF
DNA: TGTGCCAGCAGCCTGACTTCTAGCGGGGGTTTCCACGAGCAGTACTTC

V: TRBV29-1
D: -
size: few
J: TRBJ2-1
CDR3: CSVEWLGDEQFF
DNA: TGCAGCGTTGAATGGCTGGGGGATGAGCAGTTCTTC

V: TRBV6-2/TRBV6-3
D: TRBD2
size: -
J: TRBJ2-1
CDR3: CASSYETSGRGEQFF
DNA: TGTGCCAGCAGTTACGAGACTAGCGGGAGAGGTGAGCAGTTCTTC

V: TRBV20-1
D: -
size: -
J: TRBJ2-5
CDR3: CSARDHGKETQYF
DNA: TGCAGTGCTAGAGATCACGGGAAAGAGACCCAGTACTTC

V: TRBV20-1
D: -
size: few
J: TRBJ2-5
CDR3: CSAYGTQETQYF
DNA: TGCAGTGCATACGGGACTCAAGAGACCCAGTACTTC

V: TRBV12-3/TRBV12-4
D: -
size: many
J: TRBJ2-3
CDR3: CASSWTSTDTQYF
DNA: TGTGCCAGCAGTTGGACTAGCACAGATACGCAGTATTTT

V: TRBV28
D: -
size: -
J: TRBJ1-1
CDR3: CASGERVVGTEAFF
DNA: TGTGCCAGCGGGGAGAGGGTGGTAGGCACTGAAGCTTTCTTT

V: TRBV7-9
D: TRBD1
size: few
J: TRBJ2-4
CDR3: CASSLGQGVNIQYF
DNA: TGTGCCAGCAGCTTAGGGCAGGGGGTAAACATTCAGTACTTC

V: TRBV20-1
D: -
size: many
J: TRBJ1-3
CDR3: CSAISHKATIYF
DNA: TGCAGTGCTATATCACATAAAGCAACCATATATTTT

V: TRBV6-1
D: TRBD1
size: -
J: TRBJ2-7
CDR3: CASTPTFAGGREQYF
DNA: TGTGCCAGCACCCCCACGTTTGCAGGGGGCCGGGAGCAGTACTTC

V: TRBV12-3/TRBV12-4
D: TRBD1
size: many
J: TRBJ2-7
CDR3: CASSLPGGSYEQYF
DNA: TGTGCCAGCAGCTTACCAGGGGGCTCCTACGAGCAGTACTTC

V: TRBV27
D: -
size: -
J: TRBJ2-6
CDR3: CASSLAVSRLGANVLTF
DNA: TGTGCCAGCAGTTTAGCCGTGTCGCGGTTGGGGGCCAACGTCCTGACTTTC

V: TRBV20-1
D: TRBD2
size: -
J: TRBJ2-1
CDR3: CSANLAGDNEQFF
DNA: TGCAGTGCTAACCTAGCGGGGGATAATGAGCAGTTCTTC

V: TRBV29-1
D: -
size: few
J: TRBJ2-2
CDR3: CSVAGTGELFF
DNA: TGCAGCGTTGCCGGGACCGGGGAGCTGTTTTTT

V: TRBV4-2
D: -
size: -
J: TRBJ2-7
CDR3: CASSKPGKTTYEQYF
DNA: TGTGCCAGCAGCAAACCGGGAAAAACGACTTACGAGCAGTACTTC

V: TRBV24-1
D: -
size: few
J: TRBJ2-1
CDR3: CATSDVGGWDNEQFF
DNA: TGTGCCACCAGTGATGTGGGCGGGTGGGACAATGAGCAGTTCTTC

V: TRBV4-3
D: -
size: many
J: TRBJ2-1
CDR3: CASSQERGPPSSYNEQFF
DNA: TGCGCCAGCAGCCAAGAAAGGGGTCCCCCGAGCTCCTACAATGAGCAGTTCTTC

V: TRBV6-1
D: -
size: -
J: TRBJ2-1
CDR3: CASSEWVGAGPYNEQFF
DNA: TGTGCCAGCAGTGAATGGGTTGGGGCAGGCCCTTACAATGAGCAGTTCTTC

V: TRBV4-3
D: -
size: -
J: TRBJ2-7
CDR3: CASSPGRTLPYEQYF
DNA: TGCGCCAGCAGCCCAGGCAGGACACTTCCCTACGAGCAGTACTTC

V: TRBV18
D: TRBD1
size: -
J: TRBJ2-3
CDR3: CASSPMGQSTDTQYF
DNA: TGTGCCAGCTCACCAATGGGACAGAGCACAGATACGCAGTATTTT

V: TRBV20-1
D: TRBD2
size: many
J: TRBJ2-1
CDR3: CSARAASGSITYNEQFF
DNA: TGCAGTGCTAGAGCGGCTAGCGGGAGTATTACCTACAATGAGCAGTTCTTC

V: TRBV6-2/TRBV6-3
D: -
size: few
J: TRBJ2-1
CDR3: CATRGSSYNEQFF
DNA: TGTGCCACCCGCGGTTCCTCCTACAATGAGCAGTTCTTC

V: TRBV7-2
D: TRBD2
size: -
J: TRBJ2-6
CDR3: CASSLAMGSGGSGANVLTF
DNA: TGTGCCAGCAGCTTAGCAATGGGTAGCGGGGGCTCTGGGGCCAACGTCCTGACTTTC

V: TRBV5-6
D: -
size: few
J: TRBJ2-5
CDR3: CASSLESGTRETQYF
DNA: TGTGCCAGCAGCTTGGAGTCCGGGACACGCGAGACCCAGTACTTC

V: TRBV6-2/TRBV6-3
D: -
size: few
J: TRBJ2-7
CDR3: CASSYGVLSYEQYF
DNA: TGTGCCAGCAGTTACGGTGTTCTTTCCTACGAGCAGTACTTC

V: TRBV12-3/TRBV12-4
D: -
size: few
J: TRBJ2-1
CDR3: CASSPLYSWKQFF
DNA: TGTGCCAGCAGTCCCCTTTATAGTTGGAAGCAGTTCTTC

V: TRBV12-3/TRBV12-4
D: -
size: many
J: TRBJ2-1
CDR3: CASSPLGENEQFF
DNA: TGTGCCAGCAGCCCACTGGGGGAGAATGAGCAGTTCTTC